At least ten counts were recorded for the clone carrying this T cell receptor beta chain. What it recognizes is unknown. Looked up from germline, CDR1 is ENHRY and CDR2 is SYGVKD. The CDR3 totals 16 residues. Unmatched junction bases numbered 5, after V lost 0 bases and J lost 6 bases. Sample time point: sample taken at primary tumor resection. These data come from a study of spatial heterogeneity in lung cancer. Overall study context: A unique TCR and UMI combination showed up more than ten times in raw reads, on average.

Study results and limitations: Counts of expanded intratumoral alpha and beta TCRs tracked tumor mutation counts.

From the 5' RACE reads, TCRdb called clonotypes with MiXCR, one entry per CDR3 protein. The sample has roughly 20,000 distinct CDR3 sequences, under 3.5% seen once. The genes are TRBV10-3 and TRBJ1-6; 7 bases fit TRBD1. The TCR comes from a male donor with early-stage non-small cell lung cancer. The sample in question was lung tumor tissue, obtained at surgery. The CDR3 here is CAISESQGSFNSPLHF. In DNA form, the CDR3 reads TGTGCCATCAGTGAGTCACAGGGGAGTTTTAATTCACCCCTCCACTTT.